The T cell receptor (beta chain) under discussion was sequenced for a study of T-cell reconstitution after alpha-beta-depleted transplantation in children. Study outcomes and limitations: Alpha-beta T cells present about two months after transplant were reported to originate from several hundred expanded graft clones. When one year had passed after transplant, most T-cell counts and diversity came from newly produced T cells.

Library preparation (for TCRbeta) was performed with unique molecular identifiers. TCRdb passed the PCR reads through MiXCR, listing each CDR3 protein once. The table shows around 450,000 distinct CDR3 sequences, with roughly a tenth occurring only once. About this clonotype itself: The antigen is undetermined.

CDR1 LGHNA and CDR2 YSLEER come from the germline V gene. Deletions cut 4 bases from V and 4 bases from J, with 14 bases between. The CDR3 has 14 amino acids. Sample: PBMCs, taken before TCRalphabeta/CD19-depleted stem cell transplant. This TCR was recovered from a child aged 2 to 10 with inherited bone marrow failure, due to receive a stem cell transplant. The chain has TRBV4-3 and TRBJ2-7, with a tentative D call TRBD2 (5 bases). The CDR3 DNA sequence: TGCGCCAGCAGCCGACTACGAGGAGTATACGAGCAGTACTTC. Protein: CASSRLRGVYEQYF.